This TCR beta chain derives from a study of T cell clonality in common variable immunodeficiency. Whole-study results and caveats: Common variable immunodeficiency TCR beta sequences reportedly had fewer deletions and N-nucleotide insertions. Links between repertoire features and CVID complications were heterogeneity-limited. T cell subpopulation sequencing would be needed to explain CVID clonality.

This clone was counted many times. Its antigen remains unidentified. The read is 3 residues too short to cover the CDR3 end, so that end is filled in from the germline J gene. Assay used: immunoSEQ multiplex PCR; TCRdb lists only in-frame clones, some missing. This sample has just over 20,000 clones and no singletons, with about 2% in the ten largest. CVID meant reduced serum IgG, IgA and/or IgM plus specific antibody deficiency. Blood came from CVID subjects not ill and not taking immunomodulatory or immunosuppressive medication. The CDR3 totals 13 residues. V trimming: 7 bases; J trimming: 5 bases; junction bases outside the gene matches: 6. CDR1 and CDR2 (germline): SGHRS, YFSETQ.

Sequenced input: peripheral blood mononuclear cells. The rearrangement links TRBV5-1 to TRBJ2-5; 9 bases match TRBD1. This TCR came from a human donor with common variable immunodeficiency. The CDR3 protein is CASGDRALETQYF. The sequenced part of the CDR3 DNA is TGCGCCAGCGGGGACAGGGCGTTGGAGACC.